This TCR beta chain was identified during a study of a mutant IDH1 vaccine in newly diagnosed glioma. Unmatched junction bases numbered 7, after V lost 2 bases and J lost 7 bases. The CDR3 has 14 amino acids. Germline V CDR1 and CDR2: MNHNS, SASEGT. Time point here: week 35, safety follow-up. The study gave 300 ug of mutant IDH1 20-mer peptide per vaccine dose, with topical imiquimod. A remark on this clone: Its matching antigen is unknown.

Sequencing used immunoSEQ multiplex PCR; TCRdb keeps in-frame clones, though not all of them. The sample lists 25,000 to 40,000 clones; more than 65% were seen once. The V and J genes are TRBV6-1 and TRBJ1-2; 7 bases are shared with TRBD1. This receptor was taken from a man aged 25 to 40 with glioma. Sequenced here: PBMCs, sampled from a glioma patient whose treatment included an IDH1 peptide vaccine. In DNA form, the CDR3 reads TGTGCCAGCAGTGAACGGGGCAGGGGGTTTGGCTACACCTTC. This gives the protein CASSERGRGFGYTF.